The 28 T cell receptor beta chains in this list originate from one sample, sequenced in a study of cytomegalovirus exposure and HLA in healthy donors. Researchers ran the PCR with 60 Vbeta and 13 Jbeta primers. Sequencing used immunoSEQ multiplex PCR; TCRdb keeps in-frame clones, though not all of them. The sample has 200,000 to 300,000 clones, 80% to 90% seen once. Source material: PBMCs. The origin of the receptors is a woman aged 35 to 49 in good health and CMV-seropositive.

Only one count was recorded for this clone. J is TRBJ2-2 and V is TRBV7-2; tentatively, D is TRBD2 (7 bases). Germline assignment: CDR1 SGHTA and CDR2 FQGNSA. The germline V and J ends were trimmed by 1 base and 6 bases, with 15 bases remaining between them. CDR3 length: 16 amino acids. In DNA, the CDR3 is TGTGCCAGCAGCTTAGGTCGGGGGGCGCAGGCCGGGGAGCTGTTTTTT. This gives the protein CASSLGRGAQAGELFF. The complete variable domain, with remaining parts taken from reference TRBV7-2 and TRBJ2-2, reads GAGVSQSPSNKVTEKGKDVELRCDPISGHTALYWYRQSLGQGLEFLIYFQGNSAPDKSGLPSDRFSAERTGGSVSTLTIQRTQQEDSAVYLCASSLGRGAQAGELFFGEGSRLTVL.

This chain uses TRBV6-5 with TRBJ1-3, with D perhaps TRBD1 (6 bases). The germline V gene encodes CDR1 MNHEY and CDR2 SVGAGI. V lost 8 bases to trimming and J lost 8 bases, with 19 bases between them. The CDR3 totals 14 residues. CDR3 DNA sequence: TGTGCCAGCGGGAAGGGGGGGTTCATGGACACCATATATTTT. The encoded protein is CASGKGGFMDTIYF.

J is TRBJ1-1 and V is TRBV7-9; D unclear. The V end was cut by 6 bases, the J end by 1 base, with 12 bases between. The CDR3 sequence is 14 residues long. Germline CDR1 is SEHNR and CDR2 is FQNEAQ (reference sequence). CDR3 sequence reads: CASRPVAGNTEAFF. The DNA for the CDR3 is TGTGCCAGCAGGCCAGTGGCGGGGAACACTGAAGCTTTCTTT. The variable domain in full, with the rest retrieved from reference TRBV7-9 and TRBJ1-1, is DTGVSQNPRHKITKRGQNVTFRCDPISEHNRLYWYRQTLGQGPEFLTYFQNEAQLEKSRLLSDRFSAERPKGSFSTLEIQRTEQGDSAMYLCASRPVAGNTEAFFGQGTRLTVV.

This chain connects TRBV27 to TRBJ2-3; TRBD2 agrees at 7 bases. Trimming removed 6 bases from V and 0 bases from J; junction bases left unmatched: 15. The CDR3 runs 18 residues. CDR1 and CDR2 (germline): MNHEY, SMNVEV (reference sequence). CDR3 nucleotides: TGTGCCAGCAGCCCTCTTTCGATAGCGGGCGCTAGCACAGATACGCAGTATTTT. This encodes CASSPLSIAGASTDTQYF.

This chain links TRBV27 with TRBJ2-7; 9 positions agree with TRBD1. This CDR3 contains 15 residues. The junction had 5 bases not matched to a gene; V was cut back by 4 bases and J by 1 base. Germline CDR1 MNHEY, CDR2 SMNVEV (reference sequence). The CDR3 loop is CASSSYGTGSYEQYF. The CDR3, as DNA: TGTGCCAGCAGTTCGTACGGGACAGGGTCCTACGAGCAGTACTTC.

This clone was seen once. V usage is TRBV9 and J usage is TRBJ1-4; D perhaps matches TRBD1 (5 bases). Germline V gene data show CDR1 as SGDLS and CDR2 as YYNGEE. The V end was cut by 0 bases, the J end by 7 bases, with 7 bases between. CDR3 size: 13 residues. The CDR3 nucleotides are TGTGCCAGCAGCGTAGTCGGGGGTGAAAAACTGTTTTTT. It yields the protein CASSVVGGEKLFF. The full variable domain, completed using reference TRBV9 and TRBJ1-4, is DSGVTQTPKHLITATGQRVTLRCSPRSGDLSVYWYQQSLDQGLQFLIQYYNGEERAKGNILERFSAQQFPDLHSELNLSSLELGDSALYFCASSVVGGEKLFFGSGTQLSVL.

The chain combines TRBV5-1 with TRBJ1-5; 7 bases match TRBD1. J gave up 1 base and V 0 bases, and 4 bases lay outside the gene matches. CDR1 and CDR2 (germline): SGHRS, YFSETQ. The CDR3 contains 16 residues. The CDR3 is CASSLGAGGSNQPQHF. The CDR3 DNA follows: TGCGCCAGCAGCTTGGGTGCAGGGGGAAGCAATCAGCCCCAGCATTTT.

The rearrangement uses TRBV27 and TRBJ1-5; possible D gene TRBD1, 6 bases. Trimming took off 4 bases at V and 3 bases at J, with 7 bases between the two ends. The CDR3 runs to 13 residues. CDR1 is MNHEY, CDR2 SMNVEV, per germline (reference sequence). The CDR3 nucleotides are TGTGCCAGCAGTTGGGACATCAATCAGCCCCAGCATTTT. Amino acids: CASSWDINQPQHF.

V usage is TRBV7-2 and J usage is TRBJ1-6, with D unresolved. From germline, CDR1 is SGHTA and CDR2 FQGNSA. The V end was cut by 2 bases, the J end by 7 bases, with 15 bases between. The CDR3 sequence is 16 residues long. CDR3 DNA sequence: TGTGCCAGCAGCTTATATGGGAGCCAATTCAATTCACCCCTCCACTTT. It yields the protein CASSLYGSQFNSPLHF.

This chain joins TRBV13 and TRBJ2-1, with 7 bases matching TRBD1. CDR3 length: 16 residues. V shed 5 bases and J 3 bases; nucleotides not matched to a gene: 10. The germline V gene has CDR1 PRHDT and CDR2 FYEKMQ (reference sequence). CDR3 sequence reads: CASSRRTGVDYNEQFF. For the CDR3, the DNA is TGTGCCAGCAGCCGCCGAACAGGGGTTGACTACAATGAGCAGTTCTTC.

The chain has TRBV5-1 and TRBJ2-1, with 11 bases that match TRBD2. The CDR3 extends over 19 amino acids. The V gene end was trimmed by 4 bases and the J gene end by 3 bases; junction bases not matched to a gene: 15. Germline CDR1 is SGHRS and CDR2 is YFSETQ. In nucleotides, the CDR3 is TGCGCCAGCAGCCATTTTAACCCACCGGGACTAGCGGACTACAATGAGCAGTTCTTC. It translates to CASSHFNPPGLADYNEQFF.

This CDR3 is CASSQAEGANNEQFF. CDR3 nucleotide sequence: TGCGCCAGCAGCCAAGCGGAAGGGGCGAATAATGAGCAGTTCTTC. This chain links TRBV4-3 with TRBJ2-1; maybe TRBD1 (5 bases). V dropped 1 base and J dropped 7 bases, with 14 bases sitting between them. Germline V CDR1 and CDR2: LGHNA, YSLEER. The CDR3 totals 15 residues.

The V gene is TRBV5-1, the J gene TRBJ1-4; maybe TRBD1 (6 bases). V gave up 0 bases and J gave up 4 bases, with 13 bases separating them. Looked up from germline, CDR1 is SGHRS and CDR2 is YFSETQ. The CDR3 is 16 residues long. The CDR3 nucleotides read TGCGCCAGCAGCTTGGAAGGCGGCAGGGGTAATGAAAAACTGTTTTTT. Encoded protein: CASSLEGGRGNEKLFF.

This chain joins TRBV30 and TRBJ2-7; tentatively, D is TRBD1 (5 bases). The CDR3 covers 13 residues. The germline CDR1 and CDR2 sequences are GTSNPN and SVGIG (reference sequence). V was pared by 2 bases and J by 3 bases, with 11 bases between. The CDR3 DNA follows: TGTGCCTGGAGTACACAGGACCACTACGAGCAGTACTTC. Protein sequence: CAWSTQDHYEQYF.

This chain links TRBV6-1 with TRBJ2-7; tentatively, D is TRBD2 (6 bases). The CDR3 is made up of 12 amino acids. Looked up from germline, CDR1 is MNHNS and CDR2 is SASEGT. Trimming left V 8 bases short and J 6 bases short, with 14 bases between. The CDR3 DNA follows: TGTGCCAGCCTAGGAGGGAATGCCGAGCAGTACTTC. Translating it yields CASLGGNAEQYF.

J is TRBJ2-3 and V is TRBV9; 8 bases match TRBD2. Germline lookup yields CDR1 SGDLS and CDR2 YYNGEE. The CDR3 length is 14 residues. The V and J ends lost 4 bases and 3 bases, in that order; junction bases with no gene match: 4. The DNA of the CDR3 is TGTGCCAGCAGCTCGCAGCGGGAGACAGATACGCAGTATTTT. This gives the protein CASSSQRETDTQYF. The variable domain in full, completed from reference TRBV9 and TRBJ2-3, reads DSGVTQTPKHLITATGQRVTLRCSPRSGDLSVYWYQQSLDQGLQFLIQYYNGEERAKGNILERFSAQQFPDLHSELNLSSLELGDSALYFCASSSQRETDTQYFGPGTRLTVL.

The CDR3, as DNA: TGTGCCAGCAGCCTGTGGACAGGGGACACCGGGGAGCTGTTTTTT. Its protein product is CASSLWTGDTGELFF. J is TRBJ2-2 and V is TRBV7-9, with 9 positions matching TRBD1. This CDR3 spans 15 amino acids. Germline CDR1 SEHNR, CDR2 FQNEAQ (reference sequence). With V trimmed by 5 bases and J by 3 bases, 4 bases remained unmatched.

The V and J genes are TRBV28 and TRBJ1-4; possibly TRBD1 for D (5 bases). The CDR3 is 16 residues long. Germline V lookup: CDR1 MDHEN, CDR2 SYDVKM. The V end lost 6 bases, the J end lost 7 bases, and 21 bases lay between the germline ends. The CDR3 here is CASSPFWILRAEKLFF. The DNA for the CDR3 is TGTGCCAGCAGCCCTTTCTGGATTCTCAGGGCTGAAAAACTGTTTTTT.

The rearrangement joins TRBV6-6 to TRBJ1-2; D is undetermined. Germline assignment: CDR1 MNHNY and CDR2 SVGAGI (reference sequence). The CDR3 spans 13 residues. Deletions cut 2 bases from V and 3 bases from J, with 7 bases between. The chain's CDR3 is CASSYRTDYGYTF. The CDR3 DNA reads TGTGCCAGCAGTTACCGAACGGACTATGGCTACACCTTC.

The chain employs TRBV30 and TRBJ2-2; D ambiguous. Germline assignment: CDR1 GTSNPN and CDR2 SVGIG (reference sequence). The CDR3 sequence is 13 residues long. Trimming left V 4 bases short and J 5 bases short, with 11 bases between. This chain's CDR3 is CAWNLAGTGELFF. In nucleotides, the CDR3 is TGTGCCTGGAATTTAGCTGGTACCGGGGAGCTGTTTTTT.

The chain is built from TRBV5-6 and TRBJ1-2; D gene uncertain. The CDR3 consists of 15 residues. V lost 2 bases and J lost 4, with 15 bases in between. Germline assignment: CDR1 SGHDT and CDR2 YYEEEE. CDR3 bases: TGTGCCAGCAGCTTAGAGAGCGTTTTGGGCTATGGCTACACCTTC. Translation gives CASSLESVLGYGYTF.

CDR3 loop: CASREGQGEQFF. Here the CDR3 DNA reads TGTGCCAGCAGAGAAGGACAGGGCGAGCAGTTCTTC. The chain combines TRBV28 with TRBJ2-1; the match to TRBD1 covers 8 bases. The CDR3 spans 12 residues. Losses at the gene ends were 6 bases for V and 10 bases for J; bases not matched to a gene: 5. Germline CDR1 MDHEN, CDR2 SYDVKM.

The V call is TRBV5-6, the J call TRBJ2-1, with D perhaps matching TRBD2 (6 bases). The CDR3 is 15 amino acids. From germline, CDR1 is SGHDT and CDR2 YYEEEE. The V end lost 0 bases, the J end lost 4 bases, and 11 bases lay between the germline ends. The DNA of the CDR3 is TGTGCCAGCAGCTTGGTTAGGGACTTATACAATGAGCAGTTCTTC. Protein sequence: CASSLVRDLYNEQFF. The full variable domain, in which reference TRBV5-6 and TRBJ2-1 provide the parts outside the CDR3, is DAGVTQSPTHLIKTRGQQVTLRCSPKSGHDTVSWYQQALGQGPQFIFQYYEEEERQRGNFPDRFSGHQFPNYSSELNVNALLLGDSALYLCASSLVRDLYNEQFFGPGTRLTVL.

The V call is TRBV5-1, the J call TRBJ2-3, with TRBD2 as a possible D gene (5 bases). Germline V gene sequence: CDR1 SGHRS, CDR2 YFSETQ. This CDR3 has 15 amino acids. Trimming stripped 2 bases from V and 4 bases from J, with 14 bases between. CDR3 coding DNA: TGCGCCAGCAGCTTCTGGGAGAAGTCATCAGATACGCAGTATTTT. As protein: CASSFWEKSSDTQYF.

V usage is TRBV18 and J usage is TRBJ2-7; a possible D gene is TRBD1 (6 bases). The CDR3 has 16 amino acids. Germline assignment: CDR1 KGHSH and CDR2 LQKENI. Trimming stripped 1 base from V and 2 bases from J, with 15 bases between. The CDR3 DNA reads TGTGCCAGCTCACCACTCCCCGCAGGGGCCACCTACGAGCAGTACTTC. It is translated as CASSPLPAGATYEQYF.

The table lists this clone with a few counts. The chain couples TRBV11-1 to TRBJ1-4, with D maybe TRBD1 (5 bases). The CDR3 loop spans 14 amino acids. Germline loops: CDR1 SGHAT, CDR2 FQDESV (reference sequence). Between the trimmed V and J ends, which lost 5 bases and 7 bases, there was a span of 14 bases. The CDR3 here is CASSPGTESEKLFF. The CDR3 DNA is TGTGCCAGCAGCCCCGGGACTGAGTCTGAAAAACTGTTTTTT.

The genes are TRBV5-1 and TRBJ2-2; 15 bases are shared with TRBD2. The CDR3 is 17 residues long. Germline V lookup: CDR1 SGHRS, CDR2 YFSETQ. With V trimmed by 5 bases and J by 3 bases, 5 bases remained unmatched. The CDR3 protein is CASSGGLAGGYTGELFF. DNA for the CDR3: TGCGCCAGCAGTGGAGGACTAGCGGGAGGGTACACCGGGGAGCTGTTTTTT.

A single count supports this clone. CDR3: CASSLVGQGLDEQYF. The CDR3 DNA reads TGTGCCAGCAGCTTAGTAGGGCAGGGGTTGGACGAGCAGTACTTC. The V call is TRBV7-2, the J call TRBJ2-7, with D maybe TRBD1 (6 bases). The germline V gene encodes CDR1 SGHTA and CDR2 FQGNSA. CDR3 length: 15 amino acids. V shed 1 base and J shed 5 bases, with 15 bases lying between them.